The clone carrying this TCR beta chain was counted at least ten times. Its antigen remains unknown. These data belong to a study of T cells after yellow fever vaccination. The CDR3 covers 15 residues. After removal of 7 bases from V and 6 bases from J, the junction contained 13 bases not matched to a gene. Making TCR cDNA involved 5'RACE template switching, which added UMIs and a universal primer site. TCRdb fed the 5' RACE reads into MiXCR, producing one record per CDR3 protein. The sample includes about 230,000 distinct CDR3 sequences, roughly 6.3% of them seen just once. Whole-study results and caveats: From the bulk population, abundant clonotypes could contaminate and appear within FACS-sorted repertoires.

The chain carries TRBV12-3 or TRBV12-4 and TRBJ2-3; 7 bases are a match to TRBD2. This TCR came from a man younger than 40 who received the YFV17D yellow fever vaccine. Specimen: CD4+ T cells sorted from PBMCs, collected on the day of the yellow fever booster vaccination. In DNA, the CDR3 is TGTGCCAGCACCTATGGGAGGGCAGCGTCGGATACGCAGTATTTT. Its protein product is CASTYGRAASDTQYF.